The text below deals with one T cell receptor beta chain. Antigen unknown. These data come from a study of cytomegalovirus exposure and HLA in healthy donors. Study conclusions and caveats: Some V segments, including TRBV6-2 and TRBV6-3, were excluded as indistinguishable.

Both 60 Vbeta primers and 13 Jbeta primers went into the PCR. Sequencing was performed with immunoSEQ multiplex PCR; in TCRdb, only in-frame clones are kept and a portion is missing. Of 200,000 to 250,000 clones in the sample, 82% were seen once. V shed 3 bases and J shed 6 bases, with 23 bases lying between them. Germline-derived CDR1 and CDR2 are LNHDA and SQIVND (reference sequence). This CDR3 is built from 17 residues. Sequencing was carried out using PBMCs. This sequence joins TRBV19 and TRBJ1-1, with a possible D match to TRBD1 (6 bases). The TCR comes from a woman in her thirties or forties in good health and CMV-seropositive. This CDR3 reads CASSIDLRARGSSEAFF. DNA for the CDR3: TGTGCCAGTAGTATCGACCTGAGGGCCAGGGGCAGCTCTGAAGCTTTCTTT.